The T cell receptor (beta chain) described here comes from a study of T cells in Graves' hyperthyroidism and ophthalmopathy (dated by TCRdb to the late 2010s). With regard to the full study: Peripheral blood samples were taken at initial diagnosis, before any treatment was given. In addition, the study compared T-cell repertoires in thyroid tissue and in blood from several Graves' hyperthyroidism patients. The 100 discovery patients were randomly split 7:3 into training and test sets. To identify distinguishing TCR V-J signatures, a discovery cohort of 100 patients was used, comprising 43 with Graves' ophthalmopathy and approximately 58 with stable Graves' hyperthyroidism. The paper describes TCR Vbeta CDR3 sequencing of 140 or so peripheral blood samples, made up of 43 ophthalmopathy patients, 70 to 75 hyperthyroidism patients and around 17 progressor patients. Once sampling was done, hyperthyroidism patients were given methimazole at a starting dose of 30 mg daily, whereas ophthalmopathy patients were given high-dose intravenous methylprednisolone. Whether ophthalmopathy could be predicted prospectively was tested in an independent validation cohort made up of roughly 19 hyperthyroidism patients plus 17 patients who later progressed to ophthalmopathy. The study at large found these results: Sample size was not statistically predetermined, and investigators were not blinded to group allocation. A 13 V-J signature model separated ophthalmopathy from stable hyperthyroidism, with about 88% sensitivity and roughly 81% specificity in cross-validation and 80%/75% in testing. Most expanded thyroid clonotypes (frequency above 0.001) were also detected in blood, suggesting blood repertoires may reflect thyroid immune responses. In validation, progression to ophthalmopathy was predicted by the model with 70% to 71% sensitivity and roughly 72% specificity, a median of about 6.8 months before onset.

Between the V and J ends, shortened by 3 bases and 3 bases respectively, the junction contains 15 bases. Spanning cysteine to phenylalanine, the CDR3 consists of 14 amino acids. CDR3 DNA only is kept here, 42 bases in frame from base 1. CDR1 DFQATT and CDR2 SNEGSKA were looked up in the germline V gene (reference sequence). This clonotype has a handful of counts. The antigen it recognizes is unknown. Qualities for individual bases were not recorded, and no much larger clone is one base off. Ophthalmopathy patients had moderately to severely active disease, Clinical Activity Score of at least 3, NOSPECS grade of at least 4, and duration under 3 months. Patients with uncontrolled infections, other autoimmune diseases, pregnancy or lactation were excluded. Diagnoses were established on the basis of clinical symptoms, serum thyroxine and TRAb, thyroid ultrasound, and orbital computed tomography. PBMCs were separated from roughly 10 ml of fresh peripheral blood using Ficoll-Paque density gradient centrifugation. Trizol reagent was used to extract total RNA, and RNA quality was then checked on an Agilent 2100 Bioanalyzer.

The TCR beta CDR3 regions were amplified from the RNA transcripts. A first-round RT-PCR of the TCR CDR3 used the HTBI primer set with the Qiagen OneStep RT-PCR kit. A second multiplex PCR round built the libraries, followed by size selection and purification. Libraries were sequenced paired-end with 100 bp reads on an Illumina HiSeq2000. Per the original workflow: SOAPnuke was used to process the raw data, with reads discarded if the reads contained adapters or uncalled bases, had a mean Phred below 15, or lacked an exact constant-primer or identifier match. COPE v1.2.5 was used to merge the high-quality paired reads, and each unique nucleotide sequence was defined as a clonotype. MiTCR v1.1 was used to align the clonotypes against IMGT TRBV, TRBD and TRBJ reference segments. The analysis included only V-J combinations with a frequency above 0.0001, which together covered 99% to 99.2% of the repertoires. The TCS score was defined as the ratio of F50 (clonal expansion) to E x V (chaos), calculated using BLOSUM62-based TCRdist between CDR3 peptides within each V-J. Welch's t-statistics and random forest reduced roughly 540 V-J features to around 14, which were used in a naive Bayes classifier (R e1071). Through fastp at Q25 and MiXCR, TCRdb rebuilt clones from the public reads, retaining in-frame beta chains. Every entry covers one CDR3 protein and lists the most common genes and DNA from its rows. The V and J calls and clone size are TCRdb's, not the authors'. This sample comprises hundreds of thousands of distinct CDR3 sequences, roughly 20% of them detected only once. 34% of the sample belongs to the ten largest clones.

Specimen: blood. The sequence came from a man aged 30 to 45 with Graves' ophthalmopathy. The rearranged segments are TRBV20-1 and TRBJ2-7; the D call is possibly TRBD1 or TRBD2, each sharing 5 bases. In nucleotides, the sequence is TGCAGTGCTAGTGCAGGGCCGGGGTTCTACGAGCAGTACTTC. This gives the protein CSASAGPGFYEQYF.